This is a list of T cell receptor beta chains from one sample in a study of blood T cell repertoires in COVID-19. The table came from immunoSEQ multiplex PCR; TCRdb's copy has only in-frame clones and leaves some out. The data hold hundreds of thousands of clones, with roughly 86% observed a single time. Sequencing input: peripheral blood. These receptors were obtained from a man aged 65 to 79 with acute or convalescent COVID-19. CDR3s include the opening cysteine and the closing phenylalanine or tryptophan. The D gene is left open where the match is weak. The listing skips clone size in some rows; elsewhere it reads once, few, many or a size class.

j_gene: TRBJ2-7; abundance: -; d_gene: -; v_gene: TRBV29-1; CDR3aa: CSVKGVSGGDGEQYF; CDR3nt: TGCAGCGTTAAGGGCGTTAGCGGAGGGGATGGGGAGCAGTACTTC
j_gene: TRBJ1-1; abundance: -; d_gene: TRBD1; v_gene: TRBV27; CDR3aa: CASSWTGATEAFF; CDR3nt: TGTGCCAGCAGCTGGACAGGGGCCACTGAAGCTTTCTTT
j_gene: TRBJ2-3; abundance: few; d_gene: TRBD2; v_gene: TRBV3-1/TRBV3-2; CDR3aa: CASSQGTSDTQYF; CDR3nt: TGTGCCAGCAGCCAGGGGACTAGTGATACGCAGTATTTT
j_gene: TRBJ1-6; abundance: -; d_gene: -; v_gene: TRBV7-9; CDR3aa: CASSTTVTYNSPLHF; CDR3nt: TGTGCCAGCAGCACGACAGTTACCTATAATTCACCCCTCCACTTT
j_gene: TRBJ1-1; abundance: -; d_gene: -; v_gene: TRBV7-2; CDR3aa: CASSSQTGGTEAFF; CDR3nt: TGTGCCAGCAGCTCCCAGACAGGCGGGACTGAAGCTTTCTTT
j_gene: TRBJ1-5; abundance: -; d_gene: TRBD1; v_gene: TRBV19; CDR3aa: CASSRWTGQGAVRNQPQHF; CDR3nt: TGTGCCAGTAGTAGGTGGACCGGACAGGGGGCTGTTCGCAATCAGCCCCAGCATTTT
j_gene: TRBJ1-3; abundance: -; d_gene: -; v_gene: TRBV19; CDR3aa: CASSRVSGNTIYF; CDR3nt: TGTGCCAGTAGTCGGGTTTCTGGAAACACCATATATTTT
j_gene: TRBJ2-7; abundance: -; d_gene: TRBD1; v_gene: TRBV28; CDR3aa: CASRSRWDSYYEQYF; CDR3nt: TGTGCCAGCAGATCCCGTTGGGACAGCTACTACGAGCAGTACTTC
j_gene: TRBJ1-6; abundance: -; d_gene: -; v_gene: TRBV19; CDR3aa: CAQKRSSYNSPLHF; CDR3nt: TGTGCCCAAAAAAGGAGCTCCTATAATTCACCCCTCCACTTT
j_gene: TRBJ1-2; abundance: once; d_gene: TRBD1; v_gene: TRBV19; CDR3aa: CASSMSFATGSGGYTF; CDR3nt: TGTGCCAGTAGTATGAGTTTCGCGACAGGGTCGGGTGGCTACACCTTC
j_gene: TRBJ1-1; abundance: -; d_gene: -; v_gene: TRBV3-1/TRBV3-2; CDR3aa: CASSPDSGDTEAFF; CDR3nt: TGTGCCAGCAGCCCGGATTCGGGGGATACTGAAGCTTTCTTT
j_gene: TRBJ2-1; abundance: -; d_gene: TRBD1; v_gene: TRBV7-7; CDR3aa: CASSPNPGQAANEQFF; CDR3nt: TGTGCCAGCAGCCCTAACCCGGGACAGGCGGCCAATGAGCAGTTCTTC
j_gene: TRBJ2-1; abundance: -; d_gene: -; v_gene: TRBV15; CDR3aa: CATSRDWRDASPPYNEQFF; CDR3nt: TGTGCCACCAGCAGAGATTGGCGGGACGCCAGTCCCCCCTACAATGAGCAGTTCTTC
j_gene: TRBJ2-1; abundance: once; d_gene: -; v_gene: TRBV6-2/TRBV6-3; CDR3aa: CASSYYLYGEQFF; CDR3nt: TGTGCCAGCAGTTACTACCTCTATGGTGAGCAGTTCTTC
j_gene: TRBJ1-4; abundance: -; d_gene: TRBD1; v_gene: TRBV9; CDR3aa: CASSVAGGRGQEKLFF; CDR3nt: TGTGCCAGCAGCGTAGCTGGTGGCAGGGGGCAAGAAAAACTGTTTTTT
j_gene: TRBJ2-7; abundance: -; d_gene: TRBD1; v_gene: TRBV5-1; CDR3aa: CASSPGQGAISYEQYF; CDR3nt: TGCGCCAGCAGCCCTGGACAGGGGGCCATCTCCTACGAGCAGTACTTC
j_gene: TRBJ1-4; abundance: -; d_gene: -; v_gene: TRBV19; CDR3aa: CASSFRGTFEKLFF; CDR3nt: TGTGCCAGTAGTTTTCGGGGGACTTTCGAAAAACTGTTTTTT
j_gene: TRBJ1-4; abundance: -; d_gene: -; v_gene: TRBV5-1; CDR3aa: CASSSGRVNEKLFF; CDR3nt: TGCGCCAGCAGCAGTGGGCGGGTTAATGAAAAACTGTTTTTT
j_gene: TRBJ1-1; abundance: -; d_gene: -; v_gene: TRBV25-1; CDR3aa: CASTPRQGPDTEAFF; CDR3nt: TGTGCCAGCACCCCCCGCCAGGGGCCGGACACTGAAGCTTTCTTT
j_gene: TRBJ1-4; abundance: -; d_gene: TRBD1; v_gene: TRBV5-1; CDR3aa: CASSRGTGDTNEKLFF; CDR3nt: TGCGCCAGCAGCCGCGGAACAGGGGATACTAATGAAAAACTGTTTTTT
j_gene: TRBJ2-7; abundance: -; d_gene: TRBD1; v_gene: TRBV5-1; CDR3aa: CASSFNRGPYEQYF; CDR3nt: TGCGCCAGCAGCTTTAACAGGGGGCCTTACGAGCAGTACTTC
j_gene: TRBJ1-5; abundance: -; d_gene: TRBD1; v_gene: TRBV6-2/TRBV6-3; CDR3aa: CASSYSYRDRVRQNQPQHF; CDR3nt: TGTGCCAGCAGTTACTCCTACCGGGACAGGGTTAGGCAGAATCAGCCCCAGCATTTT
j_gene: TRBJ2-3; abundance: -; d_gene: -; v_gene: TRBV5-1; CDR3aa: CASSPMGPGTDTQYF; CDR3nt: TGCGCCAGCAGCCCCATGGGGCCGGGCACAGATACGCAGTATTTT
j_gene: TRBJ1-3; abundance: -; d_gene: TRBD1; v_gene: TRBV2; CDR3aa: CARGGQGNTIYF; CDR3nt: TGTGCCAGAGGGGGACAGGGAAACACCATATATTTT
j_gene: TRBJ2-1; abundance: few; d_gene: -; v_gene: TRBV4-2; CDR3aa: CASSQELGSYNEQFF; CDR3nt: TGTGCCAGCAGCCAAGAGCTCGGTTCCTACAATGAGCAGTTCTTC
j_gene: TRBJ2-7; abundance: -; d_gene: TRBD1; v_gene: TRBV6-5; CDR3aa: CASSRGQGYEQYF; CDR3nt: TGTGCCAGCAGTCGGGGACAGGGATACGAGCAGTACTTC
j_gene: TRBJ2-5; abundance: -; d_gene: TRBD2; v_gene: TRBV4-3; CDR3aa: CASSQDLAGKETQYF; CDR3nt: TGCGCCAGCAGCCAAGATCTAGCGGGTAAAGAGACCCAGTACTTC
j_gene: TRBJ2-7; abundance: -; d_gene: -; v_gene: TRBV3-1/TRBV3-2; CDR3aa: CASSQDRFRREQYF; CDR3nt: TGTGCCAGCAGCCAAGATCGTTTTCGGAGGGAGCAGTACTTC
j_gene: TRBJ2-5; abundance: -; d_gene: TRBD2; v_gene: TRBV28; CDR3aa: CASSMTSGPGATQYF; CDR3nt: TGTGCCAGCAGTATGACTAGCGGGCCGGGGGCGACCCAGTACTTC
j_gene: TRBJ2-7; abundance: -; d_gene: TRBD1; v_gene: TRBV28; CDR3aa: CASSFTQGAREQYF; CDR3nt: TGTGCCAGCAGTTTTACGCAGGGGGCGCGGGAGCAGTACTTC
j_gene: TRBJ2-5; abundance: few; d_gene: -; v_gene: TRBV18; CDR3aa: CASSPGAQETQYF; CDR3nt: TGTGCCAGCTCACCAGGGGCACAAGAGACCCAGTACTTC
j_gene: TRBJ1-6; abundance: -; d_gene: -; v_gene: TRBV27; CDR3aa: CASSRSSYNSPLHF; CDR3nt: TGTGCCAGCAGTCGGAGCTCCTATAATTCACCCCTCCACTTT
j_gene: TRBJ2-5; abundance: -; d_gene: TRBD2; v_gene: TRBV9; CDR3aa: CASSERAGGPETQYF; CDR3nt: TGTGCCAGCAGCGAAAGAGCGGGGGGGCCGGAGACCCAGTACTTC
j_gene: TRBJ2-3; abundance: -; d_gene: TRBD1; v_gene: TRBV4-3; CDR3aa: CASSRWTGGTDTQYF; CDR3nt: TGCGCCAGCAGCCGATGGACAGGGGGCACAGATACGCAGTATTTT
j_gene: TRBJ1-1; abundance: -; d_gene: TRBD1; v_gene: TRBV30; CDR3aa: CAWSSGGNTEAFF; CDR3nt: TGTGCCTGGAGCTCAGGGGGGAACACTGAAGCTTTCTTT
j_gene: TRBJ1-5; abundance: -; d_gene: -; v_gene: TRBV20-1; CDR3aa: CSASGRVIGRQPQHF; CDR3nt: TGCAGTGCTAGTGGGAGGGTTATAGGGAGACAGCCCCAGCATTTT
j_gene: TRBJ1-5; abundance: -; d_gene: -; v_gene: TRBV28; CDR3aa: CASSFGQANQPQHF; CDR3nt: TGTGCCAGCAGTTTTGGACAAGCCAATCAGCCCCAGCATTTT
j_gene: TRBJ1-6; abundance: -; d_gene: -; v_gene: TRBV2; CDR3aa: CASSQGQLSSPLHF; CDR3nt: TGTGCCAGCAGCCAAGGACAGCTGAGTTCACCCCTCCACTTT
j_gene: TRBJ2-1; abundance: -; d_gene: TRBD2; v_gene: TRBV19; CDR3aa: CASRDSGGVSYNEQFF; CDR3nt: TGTGCCAGTAGGGATAGCGGGGGGGTTTCCTACAATGAGCAGTTCTTC
j_gene: TRBJ2-5; abundance: -; d_gene: TRBD1; v_gene: TRBV27; CDR3aa: CASSLEGGTGLKETQYF; CDR3nt: TGTGCCAGCAGTTTGGAAGGGGGGACAGGACTAAAAGAGACCCAGTACTTC
j_gene: TRBJ2-7; abundance: once; d_gene: TRBD1; v_gene: TRBV5-1; CDR3aa: CASSLGTGIYEQYF; CDR3nt: TGCGCCAGCAGCTTAGGGACAGGGATATACGAGCAGTACTTC
j_gene: TRBJ2-7; abundance: -; d_gene: -; v_gene: TRBV6-5; CDR3aa: CASRRAGSYEQYF; CDR3nt: TGTGCCAGCCGCAGGGCGGGGTCCTACGAGCAGTACTTC
j_gene: TRBJ1-6; abundance: -; d_gene: TRBD1; v_gene: TRBV5-4; CDR3aa: CASSPHGQGGHNSPLHF; CDR3nt: TGTGCCAGCAGCCCCCATGGACAGGGAGGTCACAATTCACCCCTCCACTTT
j_gene: TRBJ2-2; abundance: -; d_gene: TRBD2; v_gene: TRBV28; CDR3aa: CASGSSGRRTGELFF; CDR3nt: TGTGCCAGCGGTTCGAGCGGGAGGCGCACCGGGGAGCTGTTTTTT
j_gene: TRBJ2-5; abundance: -; d_gene: TRBD2; v_gene: TRBV7-6; CDR3aa: CASSPGLAGALGSQYF; CDR3nt: TGTGCCAGCAGCCCCGGACTAGCGGGGGCCCTAGGGTCCCAGTACTTC